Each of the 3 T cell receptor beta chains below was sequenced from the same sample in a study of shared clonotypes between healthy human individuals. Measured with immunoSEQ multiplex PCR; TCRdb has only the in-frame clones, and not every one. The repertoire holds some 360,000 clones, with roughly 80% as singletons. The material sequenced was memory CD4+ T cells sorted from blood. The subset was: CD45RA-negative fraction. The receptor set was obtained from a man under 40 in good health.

This CDR3 is CASSFTGMNTGELFF. CDR3 sequence (DNA): TGTGCCAGCAGCTTCACAGGGATGAACACCGGGGAGCTGTTTTTT. V usage is TRBV11-3 and J usage is TRBJ2-2, with D tentatively TRBD1 (6 bases). The CDR3 is made up of 15 amino acids. In germline, CDR1 is SGHNT, CDR2 YENEEA. Trimming removed 3 bases from V and 1 base from J, with 9 bases in between. Using reference TRBV11-3 and TRBJ2-2 for the parts outside the CDR3, the full variable domain is EAGVVQSPRYKIIEKKQPVAFWCNPISGHNTLYWYLQNLGQGPELLIRYENEEAVDDSQLPKDRFSAERLKGVDSTLKIQPAELGDSAVYLCASSFTGMNTGELFFGEGSRLTVL.

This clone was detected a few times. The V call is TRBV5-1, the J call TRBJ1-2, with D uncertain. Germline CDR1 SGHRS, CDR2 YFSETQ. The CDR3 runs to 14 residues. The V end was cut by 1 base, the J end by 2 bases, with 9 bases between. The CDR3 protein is CASSLLGPNYGYTF. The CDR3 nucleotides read TGCGCCAGCAGCTTGCTTGGGCCCAACTATGGCTACACCTTC. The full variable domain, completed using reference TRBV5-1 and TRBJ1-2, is KAGVTQTPRYLIKTRGQQVTLSCSPISGHRSVSWYQQTPGQGLQFLFEYFSETQRNKGNFPGRFSGRQFSNSRSEMNVSTLELGDSALYLCASSLLGPNYGYTFGSGTRLTVV.

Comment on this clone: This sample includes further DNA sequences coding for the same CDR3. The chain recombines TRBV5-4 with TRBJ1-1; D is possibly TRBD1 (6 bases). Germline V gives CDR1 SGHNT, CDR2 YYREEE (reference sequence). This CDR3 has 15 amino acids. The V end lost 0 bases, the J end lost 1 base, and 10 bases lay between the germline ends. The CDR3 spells CASSLGGASNTEAFF. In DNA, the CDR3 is TGTGCCAGCAGCTTGGGGGGGGCGTCGAACACTGAAGCTTTCTTT.